These 10 T cell receptor beta chains share one sample of origin, sequenced in a study of blood T cell repertoires in COVID-19. Libraries were prepared by immunoSEQ multiplex PCR; TCRdb keeps only in-frame clonotypes and omits some of them. The sample shows around 100,000 clones, 88% of them seen only once. The specimen sequenced was peripheral blood. These receptors originate from a human donor in a cohort sampled during active COVID-19.

CDR3 sequence: CASSEVGRQGHYEQYF. CDR3 sequence (DNA): TGTGCCAGCAGTGAAGTGGGGAGACAGGGGCACTACGAGCAGTACTTC. The chain joins TRBV25-1 to TRBJ2-7; 8 bases align to TRBD1. The V gene's germline CDR1 is MGHDK and CDR2 SYGVNS. The trim removed 2 bases at V and 3 bases at J, leaving 9 bases unmatched. The CDR3 has 16 residues.

In nucleotides, the CDR3 is TGTGCCACCAGTGATTCCAGCGGGAGGGTCGCAGATACGCAGTATTTT. As protein: CATSDSSGRVADTQYF. V gene TRBV24-1 combines with J gene TRBJ2-3; TRBD2 matches at 10 bases. The trim removed 2 bases at V and 4 bases at J, leaving 5 bases unmatched. The CDR3 is made up of 16 amino acids. Germline loops: CDR1 KGHDR, CDR2 SFDVKD.

The V call is TRBV4-1, the J call TRBJ2-7, with 11 positions matching TRBD2. CDR3 length equals 14 residues. J lost 4 bases, V lost 4 bases, and 3 bases had no gene match. Germline loops: CDR1 MGHRA, CDR2 YSYEKL. For the CDR3, the DNA is TGCGCCAGCAGCCCCGGGACTAGCGGATACGAGCAGTACTTC. Its protein is CASSPGTSGYEQYF.

This chain uses TRBV28 with TRBJ1-4; a possible D gene is TRBD1 (6 bases). V shed 3 bases and J shed 5 bases, with 10 bases lying between them. The length of the CDR3 is 14 residues. Per germline, CDR1 MDHEN and CDR2 SYDVKM. Written as DNA, the CDR3 is TGTGCCAGCAGTTTGACAGGCTTAAATGAAAAACTGTTTTTT. Encoded protein: CASSLTGLNEKLFF.

V is TRBV19 and J is TRBJ2-3, with D possibly TRBD2 on 6 matching bases. Trimming left V 5 bases short and J 0 bases short, with 18 bases between. Per germline, CDR1 LNHDA and CDR2 SQIVND (reference sequence). The CDR3 extends over 17 amino acids. The CDR3 region has the DNA TGTGCCAGTAGTGCTCCACGGAGGGCGGTCAGCACAGATACGCAGTATTTT. This sequence encodes CASSAPRRAVSTDTQYF.

The rearrangement links TRBV6-5 to TRBJ1-5; weak D call: TRBD1 (5 bases). The V and J ends lost 8 bases and 7 bases respectively, with 15 bases between them. Germline CDR1 MNHEY, CDR2 SVGAGI. This CDR3 is built from 13 residues. The CDR3 spells CASAAGYNQPQHF. CDR3 sequence (DNA): TGTGCCAGCGCAGCAGGGTATAACCAGCCCCAGCATTTT.

V usage is TRBV5-1 and J usage is TRBJ1-5; TRBD1 agrees at 7 bases. This CDR3 region has 14 residues. V trimming: 3 bases; J trimming: 3 bases; junction bases outside the gene matches: 3. Germline loops: CDR1 SGHRS, CDR2 YFSETQ. DNA of the CDR3: TGCGCCAGCAGCTCGGGACAGAACAATCAGCCCCAGCATTTT. It is translated as CASSSGQNNQPQHF.

As regards this clone: Just one base apart from a much larger clone, this may be a read error. CDR3 loop: CASSGQYSNQPQHF. DNA for the CDR3: TGTGCCAGCAGTGGACAGTATAGCAATCAGCCCCAGCATTTT. This chain joins TRBV6-2 or TRBV6-3 and TRBJ1-5; the D gene is possibly TRBD1 (6 bases). Per the germline V gene, CDR1 is MNHEY and CDR2 is SVGEGT. V was trimmed by 5 bases and J by 0 bases, leaving 8 bases between them. This CDR3 is built from 14 residues.

The V gene is TRBV6-1, the J gene TRBJ2-3, with D unclear. Germline loops: CDR1 MNHNS, CDR2 SASEGT. V was clipped by 3 bases and J by 4 bases, with 5 bases between them. CDR3 length equals 12 residues. The CDR3 region is CASSDLADTQYF. The CDR3 nucleotides read TGTGCCAGCAGTGATCTCGCAGATACGCAGTATTTT.

V usage is TRBV6-5 and J usage is TRBJ2-2; the D is unclear. The ends were cut back, 10 bases at V and 5 bases at J, with 11 bases in the middle. The length of the CDR3 is 12 residues. Looked up from germline, CDR1 is MNHEY and CDR2 is SVGAGI. Written as DNA, the CDR3 is TGTGCCACCCCCACGAGGACCGGGGAGCTGTTTTTT. It is translated as CATPTRTGELFF.